One and the same sample provided the 30 T cell receptor beta chains below, sequenced in a study of cytomegalovirus exposure and HLA in healthy donors (dated by TCRdb to 2016 to 2017). Libraries were constructed by the immunoSEQ multiplex PCR assay. The multiplex PCR relied on a mix of 60 forward primers for TCR Vbeta segments and 13 reverse primers for TCR Jbeta segments. TCRdb carries this immuneACCESS record with in-frame sequences only. Its versions omit some clonotypes, under half of them owing to an unresolved V gene in the studies checked, with the rest unexplained. This sample comprises tens of thousands of clones, about 80% of them detected only once. About 1.4% of the sample is taken by the ten largest. Sequenced input: PBMCs. All receptors come from a male donor in good health and CMV-seronegative.

V usage is TRBV19 and J usage is TRBJ2-2, with 7 bases aligning to TRBD1. Germline CDR1 is LNHDA and CDR2 is SQIVND (reference sequence). The CDR3 is made up of 18 amino acids. V lost 7 bases, J lost 8 bases, and 22 bases stayed unmatched. The CDR3 DNA reads TGTGCCAGTACCCCTTCGACCGGGACAGCTAATTATCGGGGGGAGCTGTTTTTT. This gives the protein CASTPSTGTANYRGELFF.

The V gene is TRBV18, the J gene TRBJ1-1; D call uncertain. The V gene's germline CDR1 is KGHSH and CDR2 LQKENI. This CDR3 spans 13 amino acids. V gave up 3 bases and J gave up 6 bases, with 11 bases separating them. This CDR3 reads CASSPERRAEAFF. In DNA, the CDR3 is TGTGCCAGCTCACCCGAAAGGAGGGCTGAAGCTTTCTTT.

The table lists this clone with a count of one. The chain is built from TRBV5-4 and TRBJ2-3, with TRBD2 matching 15 bases. The V and J ends lost 5 bases and 5 bases, in that order; junction bases with no gene match: 6. CDR1 is SGHNT and CDR2 is YYREEE in the germline V gene (reference sequence). The CDR3 is 16 residues long. Here the CDR3 DNA reads TGTGCCAGCAGGCGGACTAGCGGGGGGGCATTAGATACGCAGTATTTT. It encodes CASRRTSGGALDTQYF. Based on the CDR3 plus reference TRBV5-4 and TRBJ2-3, the full variable domain is ETGVTQSPTHLIKTRGQQVTLRCSSQSGHNTVSWYQQALGQGPQFIFQYYREEENGRGNFPPRFSGLQFPNYSSELNVNALELDDSALYLCASRRTSGGALDTQYFGPGTRLTVL.

There are a few counts of this clone. CDR3 region: CASRPGGGQETQYF. DNA of the CDR3: TGTGCCAGCAGACCAGGGGGAGGCCAAGAGACCCAGTACTTC. The rearrangement uses TRBV28 and TRBJ2-5; D is possibly TRBD1 (7 bases). The CDR3 is 14 amino acids. V was cut by 6 bases and J by 1 base, with 12 bases left in between. Per germline, CDR1 MDHEN and CDR2 SYDVKM.

This rearrangement joins TRBV7-2 to TRBJ2-7; D call uncertain. Trimming shortened V by 1 base and J by 6 bases, and 10 bases separated the two germline ends. Germline loops: CDR1 SGHTA, CDR2 FQGNSA. The CDR3 covers 13 residues. The CDR3 spells CASSLGGQGEQYF. The CDR3 DNA sequence: TGTGCCAGCAGCTTAGGCGGCCAAGGCGAGCAGTACTTC.

The CDR3 nucleotides are TGTGCCAGCAGTGAGCCAGCTGGGGCCAACGTCCTGACTTTC. Amino acid sequence: CASSEPAGANVLTF. The chain carries TRBV2 and TRBJ2-6; no clear D gene. V lost 3 bases and J lost 2, with 5 bases in between. The germline V gene encodes CDR1 SNHLY and CDR2 FYNNEI. This CDR3 is built from 14 residues.

The genes are TRBV5-1 and TRBJ2-7; 12 nucleotides agree with TRBD2. The CDR3 length is 14 residues. V gave up 0 bases and J gave up 12 bases; unmatched junction bases: 7. CDR1 is SGHRS and CDR2 is YFSETQ in the germline V gene. The DNA for the CDR3 is TGCGCCAGCAGCTTGGCACTAGCGGGGGGCCGGAGGTACTTC. As protein: CASSLALAGGRRYF.

The chain couples TRBV2 to TRBJ1-5, with D unclear. CDR3 size: 15 residues. V was pared by 5 bases and J by 2 bases, with 13 bases between. Germline lookup yields CDR1 SNHLY and CDR2 FYNNEI. The CDR3 loop is CASSSGRSGNQPQHF. The DNA of the CDR3 is TGTGCCAGCAGTTCCGGGAGAAGCGGCAATCAGCCCCAGCATTTT. The complete variable domain, with remaining parts taken from reference TRBV2 and TRBJ1-5, reads EPEVTQTPSHQVTQMGQEVILRCVPISNHLYFYWYRQILGQKVEFLVSFYNNEISEKSEIFDDQFSVERPDGSNFTLKIRSTKLEDSAMYFCASSSGRSGNQPQHFGDGTRLSIL.

This clone was detected a few times. The chain joins TRBV6-5 to TRBJ2-5, with D possibly being TRBD1 (5 bases). Germline V CDR1 and CDR2: MNHEY, SVGAGI. V lost 8 bases and J lost 9, with 25 bases in between. The CDR3 is 15 residues long. This chain's CDR3 is CASEQLPGKNGAQYF. CDR3 DNA: TGTGCCAGCGAACAGTTACCAGGGAAGAATGGGGCCCAGTACTTC.

The chain links TRBV9 to TRBJ2-1, with 7 bases that match TRBD2. This CDR3 has 16 amino acids. Germline-derived CDR1 and CDR2 are SGDLS and YYNGEE. V lost 4 bases, J lost 2 bases, and 9 bases stayed unmatched. CDR3 sequence reads: CASSPPGTTPYNEQFF. In DNA form, the CDR3 reads TGTGCCAGCAGCCCTCCCGGGACTACCCCCTACAATGAGCAGTTCTTC.

This sequence joins TRBV7-2 and TRBJ2-5; 7 bases are shared with TRBD1. Losses at the gene ends were 3 bases for V and 2 bases for J; bases not matched to a gene: 6. Germline CDR1 and CDR2: SGHTA and FQGNSA. The CDR3 has 15 amino acids. DNA of the CDR3: TGTGCCAGCAGCTTGACAGGGCTAGGGCAAGAGACCCAGTACTTC. It specifies CASSLTGLGQETQYF.

The V call is TRBV6-5, the J call TRBJ1-1; the D is unclear. CDR3 size: 16 residues. The germline V gene encodes CDR1 MNHEY and CDR2 SVGAGI. Trimming took off 4 bases at V and 2 bases at J, with 17 bases between the two ends. The CDR3 region has the DNA TGTGCCAGCAGTTTTACAGCTTCCAAATACAACACTGAAGCTTTCTTT. Translation gives CASSFTASKYNTEAFF.

This rearrangement joins TRBV2 to TRBJ1-1; 9 nucleotides align to TRBD1. With 6 bases clipped from V and 4 bases from J, the junction kept 6 bases outside the gene matches. The CDR3 spans 14 residues. Germline-derived CDR1 and CDR2 are SNHLY and FYNNEI. CDR3 DNA: TGTGCCAGCAGAGGGACAGGGTTCGGCACTGAAGCTTTCTTT. Its translation is CASRGTGFGTEAFF.

This chain joins TRBV28 and TRBJ1-2; D perhaps matches TRBD1 (5 bases). The V end lost 4 bases, the J end lost 5 bases, and 14 bases lay between the germline ends. Looked up from germline, CDR1 is MDHEN and CDR2 is SYDVKM. The CDR3 contains 14 residues. The CDR3 DNA is TGTGCCAGCAGTTCCCCCCCGGGACTTTATGGCTACACCTTC. Translating gives CASSSPPGLYGYTF.

This clone was seen once. The chain joins TRBV27 to TRBJ1-6, with D perhaps TRBD1 (6 bases). V was shortened by 3 bases and J by 8 bases, with 11 bases between the two germline ends. CDR3 length: 14 amino acids. Germline lookup yields CDR1 MNHEY and CDR2 SMNVEV (reference sequence). In DNA, the CDR3 is TGTGCCAGCAGTTTCCTGGCAGGGGATTCACCCCTCCACTTT. As protein: CASSFLAGDSPLHF.

The V and J genes are TRBV5-1 and TRBJ2-2, with TRBD1 identical over 8 bases. CDR1 SGHRS and CDR2 YFSETQ come from the germline V gene. The V segment lost 3 bases and the J segment 3 bases; nucleotides outside the gene matches: 1. The CDR3 is 14 amino acids. The CDR3 spells CASSWGQDTGELFF. CDR3 coding DNA: TGCGCCAGCAGCTGGGGACAGGACACCGGGGAGCTGTTTTTT.

This chain uses TRBV5-5 with TRBJ1-4, with 7 positions matching TRBD1. Germline V lookup: CDR1 SGHKS, CDR2 YYEKEE (reference sequence). The V and J ends lost 2 bases and 2 bases, in that order; junction bases with no gene match: 6. The CDR3 has 16 residues. In DNA, the CDR3 is TGTGCCAGCAGCTTACAGGGGCAGACTACTAATGAAAAACTGTTTTTT. Translated, it gives CASSLQGQTTNEKLFF.

Here the CDR3 DNA reads TGTGCCAGCTCACCACCGCGAGGGAATGAAAAACTGTTTTTT. Protein sequence: CASSPPRGNEKLFF. The chain is built from TRBV18 and TRBJ1-4, with no clear D. V dropped 0 bases and J dropped 5 bases, with 7 bases sitting between them. The CDR3 runs 14 residues. Germline CDR1 KGHSH, CDR2 LQKENI.

The V call is TRBV11-2, the J call TRBJ2-7, with 7 bases fitting TRBD2. CDR1 SGHAT and CDR2 FQNNGV come from the germline V gene. Trimming took 0 bases from V and 2 from J; bases not matched to a gene: 1. CDR3 size: 14 residues. The CDR3 here is CASSLEGTTYEQYF. In nucleotides, the CDR3 is TGTGCCAGCAGCTTAGAGGGGACTACCTACGAGCAGTACTTC.

The genes are TRBV9 and TRBJ2-5, with TRBD1 matching 7 bases. The V and J ends lost 3 bases and 7 bases, in that order; junction bases with no gene match: 6. Germline loops: CDR1 SGDLS, CDR2 YYNGEE. This CDR3 has 13 amino acids. CDR3 sequence: CASSATGAGTQYF. In DNA form, the CDR3 reads TGTGCCAGCAGCGCTACAGGGGCAGGGACCCAGTACTTC.

The V gene is TRBV6-5, the J gene TRBJ2-7; 8 nucleotides agree with TRBD1. The ends lost 2 bases at V and 3 bases at J; junction bases unmatched: 6. CDR1 and CDR2 (germline): MNHEY, SVGAGI. The CDR3 spans 15 residues. DNA of the CDR3: TGTGCCAGCAGTTACGCGGGGACAGGAGACTACGAGCAGTACTTC. This encodes CASSYAGTGDYEQYF.

This rearrangement joins TRBV29-1 to TRBJ2-7, with D tentatively TRBD2 (6 bases). V shed 8 bases and J shed 3 bases, with 20 bases lying between them. Germline V gene data show CDR1 as SQVTM and CDR2 as ANQGSEA. The CDR3 sequence is 14 residues long. CDR3 sequence: CSIRRTEDYYEQYF. The DNA for the CDR3 is TGCAGCATACGCCGAACAGAGGACTACTACGAGCAGTACTTC.

This clone was counted a few times. The V gene is TRBV27, the J gene TRBJ2-7; a possible D gene is TRBD2 (7 bases). Trimming took off 2 bases at V and 3 bases at J, with 11 bases between the two ends. The germline V gene encodes CDR1 MNHEY and CDR2 SMNVEV (reference sequence). The CDR3 runs 14 residues. CDR3 coding DNA: TGTGCCAGCAGTTTAAGGGGGGGGAGCTACGAGCAGTACTTC. Translating gives CASSLRGGSYEQYF.

The chain recombines TRBV28 with TRBJ2-7; possibly TRBD2 for D (6 bases). The CDR3 extends over 14 amino acids. In germline, CDR1 is MDHEN, CDR2 SYDVKM. V was trimmed by 3 bases and J by 8 bases, leaving 17 bases between them. CDR3 protein: CASSFERLVTKQYF. CDR3 coding DNA: TGTGCCAGCAGTTTTGAAAGACTAGTCACAAAGCAGTACTTC. The variable domain in full, completed from reference TRBV28 and TRBJ2-7, reads DVKVTQSSRYLVKRTGEKVFLECVQDMDHENMFWYRQDPGLGLRLIYFSYDVKMKEKGDIPEGYSVSREKKERFSLILESASTNQTSMYLCASSFERLVTKQYFGPGTRLTVT.

The chain uses TRBV2 and TRBJ1-1; no definite D call. CDR3 length: 11 amino acids. From germline, CDR1 is SNHLY and CDR2 FYNNEI. V was clipped by 7 bases and J by 0 bases, with 3 bases between them. CDR3 residues: CASKLNTEAFF. The CDR3 DNA reads as TGTGCCAGCAAGCTGAACACTGAAGCTTTCTTT.

This sequence joins TRBV9 and TRBJ1-2; 7 bases align to TRBD1. Losses at the gene ends were 0 bases for V and 4 bases for J; bases not matched to a gene: 6. Germline V gene sequence: CDR1 SGDLS, CDR2 YYNGEE. The CDR3 runs 15 residues. The CDR3 region has the DNA TGTGCCAGCAGCGTAGCTGCAAGGGACAGCTATGGCTACACCTTC. The encoded protein is CASSVAARDSYGYTF.

V gene TRBV6-7 combines with J gene TRBJ2-1, with 11 bases lining up with TRBD2. TRBV6-7 is an ORF for which the function is uncertain. The CDR3 spans 15 residues. V was pared by 6 bases and J by 5 bases, with 6 bases of the junction left unmatched. The chain's CDR3 is CASSYSGRANNEQFF. The CDR3, as DNA: TGTGCCAGCAGCTATAGCGGGAGGGCTAACAATGAGCAGTTCTTC.

The chain recombines TRBV7-2 with TRBJ1-4; no definite D call. Per germline, CDR1 SGHTA and CDR2 FQGNSA. The CDR3 has 13 residues. Trimming took off 5 bases at V and 7 bases at J, with 11 bases between the two ends. CDR3 bases: TGTGCCAGCAGCCCCTGGCATGGTGAAAAACTGTTTTTT. Its translation is CASSPWHGEKLFF.

V is TRBV5-1 and J is TRBJ1-1, with D maybe TRBD1 (6 bases). Between the trimmed V and J ends, which lost 2 bases and 0 bases, there was a span of 14 bases. Germline CDR1 is SGHRS and CDR2 is YFSETQ. The CDR3 is 16 amino acids. The DNA of the CDR3 is TGCGCCAGCAGCTTTCAGACAGGAGCCTTGAACACTGAAGCTTTCTTT. Translation gives CASSFQTGALNTEAFF. The full variable domain, rest sourced from reference TRBV5-1 and TRBJ1-1, is KAGVTQTPRYLIKTRGQQVTLSCSPISGHRSVSWYQQTPGQGLQFLFEYFSETQRNKGNFPGRFSGRQFSNSRSEMNVSTLELGDSALYLCASSFQTGALNTEAFFGQGTRLTVV.

The chain has TRBV29-1 and TRBJ2-6, with TRBD2 as a possible D gene (6 bases). The CDR3 consists of 15 residues. Trimming took 5 bases from V and 4 from J, leaving 15 bases between them. From germline, CDR1 is SQVTM and CDR2 ANQGSEA. CDR3 protein: CSVSPGEAGANVLTF. CDR3 coding DNA: TGCAGCGTTTCTCCCGGGGAGGCCGGGGCCAACGTCCTGACTTTC.